The clone carrying this TCR beta chain showed up just a few times. The data originate from a study of identical twins. This CDR3 spans 13 amino acids. Per the germline V gene, CDR1 is SGHRS and CDR2 is YFSETQ. With 0 bases removed from V and 4 bases from J, the gap between germline ends came to 4 bases. Each CDR3 protein gets one entry after TCRdb re-called the 5' RACE reads with MiXCR. The sample includes roughly 250,000 distinct CDR3 sequences, 11% to 15% of them seen just once. Input material: memory (CD45RO+) T cells sorted from blood. The chain combines TRBV5-1 with TRBJ2-2; D gene ambiguous. The clonotype comes from a woman aged 18-35 years in good health. CDR3 amino acids: CASSLGSTGELFF. The CDR3 DNA sequence: TGCGCCAGCAGCTTGGGATCCACCGGGGAGCTGTTTTTT.